The rows below give T cell receptor beta chains drawn from one sample of a study of chemoradiotherapy in HPV16-positive cancers. Profiled with immunoSEQ multiplex PCR; TCRdb holds only in-frame clones, not every one. The sample consists of 30,000 to 40,000 clones, approximately 73% of them appearing once. The input for sequencing was blood, taken from a patient who underwent chemoradiotherapy. These receptors came from a human donor with HPV-associated anogenital cancer. CDR3s include the opening cysteine and the closing phenylalanine or tryptophan. The D gene is left open where the match is weak.

V gene: TRBV19; D gene: .; J gene: TRBJ1-6; CDR3 protein: CATAGSPGVSPLHF
V gene: TRBV2; D gene: .; J gene: TRBJ1-5; CDR3 protein: CASRRRGAQNQPQHF
V gene: TRBV10-3; D gene: TRBD1; J gene: TRBJ1-1; CDR3 protein: CASTGANTEAFF
V gene: TRBV7-3; D gene: .; J gene: TRBJ2-3; CDR3 protein: CASSLVGGTDTQYF
V gene: TRBV6-6; D gene: .; J gene: TRBJ2-1; CDR3 protein: CASSYKADATEQFF
V gene: TRBV5-1; D gene: TRBD2; J gene: TRBJ2-5; CDR3 protein: CASSVTGLAGYQETQYF
V gene: TRBV7-7; D gene: TRBD2; J gene: TRBJ2-3; CDR3 protein: CASSRTSGGPTSTQYF
V gene: TRBV30; D gene: TRBD1; J gene: TRBJ1-4; CDR3 protein: CAWSSGQVIEKLFF
V gene: TRBV11-2; D gene: TRBD2; J gene: TRBJ2-3; CDR3 protein: CASSSGAGSGDTQYF
V gene: TRBV11-3; D gene: TRBD1; J gene: TRBJ2-2; CDR3 protein: CASSRGQGHGTGELFF
V gene: TRBV5-1; D gene: .; J gene: TRBJ2-2; CDR3 protein: CASSLVGSNTGELFF
V gene: TRBV29-1; D gene: TRBD1; J gene: TRBJ2-1; CDR3 protein: CSVPGQGASASYNEQFF
V gene: TRBV6-1; D gene: .; J gene: TRBJ1-1; CDR3 protein: CASSVSGTTNTEAFF
V gene: TRBV2; D gene: TRBD1; J gene: TRBJ1-4; CDR3 protein: CASKGATTNEKLFF
V gene: TRBV6-1; D gene: .; J gene: TRBJ1-5; CDR3 protein: CASKQNLGQPQHF
V gene: TRBV6-4; D gene: .; J gene: TRBJ2-3; CDR3 protein: CASSDASTDTQYF
V gene: TRBV29-1; D gene: TRBD2; J gene: TRBJ2-1; CDR3 protein: CSVKRGGNEQFF
V gene: TRBV6-1; D gene: .; J gene: TRBJ2-1; CDR3 protein: CASSPIVSQEQFF
V gene: TRBV4-1; D gene: .; J gene: TRBJ2-7; CDR3 protein: CASSISGGTYEQYF
V gene: TRBV4-1; D gene: TRBD1; J gene: TRBJ1-1; CDR3 protein: CASSQIFGQGMNTEAFF
V gene: TRBV18; D gene: TRBD1; J gene: TRBJ1-5; CDR3 protein: CASSPPEDRGKYQPQHF
V gene: TRBV6-1; D gene: .; J gene: TRBJ2-7; CDR3 protein: CASSEGDNSYEQYF
V gene: TRBV6-5; D gene: .; J gene: TRBJ2-7; CDR3 protein: CASSIQGVNEQYF
V gene: TRBV5-8; D gene: .; J gene: TRBJ1-1; CDR3 protein: CASSVQGLNTEAFF
V gene: TRBV5-4; D gene: TRBD1; J gene: TRBJ2-2; CDR3 protein: CASHSPQGANTGELFF
V gene: TRBV28; D gene: TRBD1; J gene: TRBJ1-5; CDR3 protein: CASHLTGPGQPQHF
V gene: TRBV11-1; D gene: .; J gene: TRBJ2-2; CDR3 protein: CASSLSWAGELFF
V gene: TRBV7-2; D gene: TRBD2; J gene: TRBJ2-2; CDR3 protein: CASSRGGYTGELFF
V gene: TRBV5-1; D gene: TRBD1; J gene: TRBJ2-2; CDR3 protein: CASSSGQGASGELFF
V gene: TRBV11-2; D gene: .; J gene: TRBJ2-3; CDR3 protein: CASSLSGGVNTQYF
V gene: TRBV27; D gene: TRBD1; J gene: TRBJ2-7; CDR3 protein: CASSSLGLQGKAYEQYF
V gene: TRBV10-3; D gene: TRBD1; J gene: TRBJ1-4; CDR3 protein: CAISDLDRGDEKLFF
V gene: TRBV10-3; D gene: TRBD2; J gene: TRBJ2-1; CDR3 protein: CAISEFTGASGGNEQFF
V gene: TRBV7-9; D gene: TRBD2; J gene: TRBJ2-3; CDR3 protein: CASSFTSGGTDTQYF
V gene: TRBV9; D gene: .; J gene: TRBJ2-5; CDR3 protein: CASSVGAGSRQETQYF
V gene: TRBV6-1; D gene: TRBD1; J gene: TRBJ1-2; CDR3 protein: CASSVSGTGYGYTF
V gene: TRBV30; D gene: .; J gene: TRBJ1-2; CDR3 protein: CAWSVLTRAPHYGYTF
V gene: TRBV27; D gene: .; J gene: TRBJ1-1; CDR3 protein: CASSYRVQGQVAFF
V gene: TRBV5-3; D gene: TRBD1; J gene: TRBJ1-1; CDR3 protein: CARSWNRGHVSNTEAFF
V gene: TRBV5-4; D gene: TRBD2; J gene: TRBJ2-7; CDR3 protein: CASSPARTRGRREQYF